The T cell receptor (beta chain) described here comes from a study of cytomegalovirus exposure and HLA in healthy donors. As for the study in general: The 500 to 750 first-cohort repertoires and the 95 to 150 validation repertoires shared the same platform, a later analysis reported. Study observations and caveats: A list of more than 150 TCR beta chains associated with cytomegalovirus was given. There were a few CMV-associated chains whose specificity for CMV antigens was confirmed in vitro.

Libraries were prepared by immunoSEQ multiplex PCR; TCRdb keeps only in-frame clonotypes and omits some of them. Of about 140,000 clones listed, approximately 86% are singletons. As regards this clone: Its antigen is undetermined.

The donors formed part of the roughly 110-subject validation cohort, distinct from the roughly 670-subject first cohort. This receptor was taken from a woman aged 18-35 years in good health and CMV-seropositive. The source material was PBMCs.

CDR3 in DNA: TGTGCCAGCAGCGTACTAGCGGGGGGCTCTACTGGCACAGATACGCAGTATTTT. It yields the protein CASSVLAGGSTGTDTQYF. This sequence joins TRBV9 and TRBJ2-3; TRBD2 aligns across 11 bases. Trimming removed 1 base from V and 1 base from J; junction bases left unmatched: 8. CDR3 length: 18 residues. Germline V gives CDR1 SGDLS, CDR2 YYNGEE.